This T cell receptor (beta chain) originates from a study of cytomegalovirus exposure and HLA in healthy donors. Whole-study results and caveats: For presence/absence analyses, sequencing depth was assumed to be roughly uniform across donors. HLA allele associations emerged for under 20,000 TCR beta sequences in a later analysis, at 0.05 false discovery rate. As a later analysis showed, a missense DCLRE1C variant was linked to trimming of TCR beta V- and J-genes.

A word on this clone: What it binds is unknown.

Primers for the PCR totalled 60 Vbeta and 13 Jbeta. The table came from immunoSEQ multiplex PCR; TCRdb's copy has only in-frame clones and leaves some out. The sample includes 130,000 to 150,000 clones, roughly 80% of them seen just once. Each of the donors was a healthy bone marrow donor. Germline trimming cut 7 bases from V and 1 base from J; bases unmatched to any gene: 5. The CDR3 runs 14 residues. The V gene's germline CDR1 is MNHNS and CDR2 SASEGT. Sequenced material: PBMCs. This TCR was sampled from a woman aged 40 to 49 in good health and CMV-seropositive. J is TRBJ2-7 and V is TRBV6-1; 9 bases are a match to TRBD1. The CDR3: CASKTGQGSYEQYF. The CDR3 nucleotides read TGTGCCAGCAAAACGGGACAGGGTTCCTACGAGCAGTACTTC.